One sample yielded the 9 T cell receptor beta chains listed below, sequenced in a study of graft-versus-host responses after intestinal transplantation. Sequenced by immunoSEQ multiplex PCR; TCRdb stores in-frame clones only, minus some. Among fewer than 30,000 clones, over 85% were seen once, and the ten largest hold around 0.54%. Specimen: PBMCs, collected 18 days after transplant. These TCRs come from a human patient who received an intestinal transplant, so some T cells may come from the graft donor.

V gene TRBV7-8 combines with J gene TRBJ2-1, with a tentative D call TRBD2 (6 bases). The CDR3 has 16 residues. V lost 5 bases, J lost 5 bases, and 19 bases lay in between. The V gene's germline CDR1 is SGHVS and CDR2 FQNEAQ. The DNA for the CDR3 is TGTGCCAGCAGCGTAACCCGGGACTTGGTGGACAATGAGCAGTTCTTC. Translating it yields CASSVTRDLVDNEQFF.

The chain combines TRBV2 with TRBJ1-3; D is possibly TRBD1 (5 bases). Trimming left V 11 bases short and J 8 bases short, with 13 bases between. CDR1 SNHLY and CDR2 FYNNEI come from the germline V gene. This CDR3 is 11 amino acids long. In DNA, the CDR3 is TGTGCCCGCATGGGGGGAGACACCATATATTTT. It is translated as CARMGGDTIYF.

This clone was seen once. One junction end disagrees with the germline gene, perhaps due to a read error. Other nucleotide sequences in the sample specify the same CDR3. The rearrangement uses TRBV27 and TRBJ1-5; D gene unclear. Germline V CDR1 and CDR2: MNHEY, SMNVEV (reference sequence). The CDR3 contains 12 residues. This CDR3 reads CASSPLNQPQHF. The CDR3 DNA is TGTGCCAGCAGTCCCCTGAATCAGCCCCAGCATTTC.

The V and J genes are TRBV21-1 and TRBJ1-1. TRBV21-1 is a known pseudogene. CDR3 size: 15 residues. For the CDR3, the DNA is TGTGCCAGCAGCAAATTCGGGGGGATTAACACTGAAGCTTTCTTT. Its translation: CASSKFGGINTEAFF.

J is TRBJ1-6 and V is TRBV6-6; D gene uncertain. Trimming removed 7 bases from V and 7 bases from J, with 17 bases in between. The length of the CDR3 is 15 residues. Germline V lookup: CDR1 MNHNY, CDR2 SVGAGI (reference sequence). The CDR3 here is CASKETVSINSPLHF. In DNA, the CDR3 is TGTGCCAGCAAAGAGACCGTCTCGATCAATTCACCCCTCCACTTT.

This clone occurred once. The chain couples TRBV5-8 to TRBJ2-5; no clear D gene. The V gene's germline CDR1 is SGHTS and CDR2 YDEGEE. V was cut by 9 bases and J by 4 bases, with 7 bases left in between. There are 10 residues in the CDR3. CDR3 bases: TGTGCCAACTATCGAGAGACCCAGTACTTC. Protein sequence: CANYRETQYF.

This chain joins TRBV20-1 and TRBJ2-1; no firm D call. With 6 bases removed from V and 4 bases from J, the gap between germline ends came to 4 bases. The germline CDR1 and CDR2 sequences are DFQATT and SNEGSKA (reference sequence). There are 10 residues in the CDR3. CDR3 coding DNA: TGCAGTGCGCATTACAATGAGCAGTTCTTC. Translating it yields CSAHYNEQFF.

DNA for the CDR3: TGTGCCAGCTCACCCGATCTGGAAGACACCGGGGAGCTGTTTTTT. Translation: CASSPDLEDTGELFF. The chain employs TRBV18 and TRBJ2-2; D ambiguous. This CDR3 is 15 amino acids long. Trimming cost V 3 bases and J 3 bases, with 11 bases left between them. Germline V gene sequence: CDR1 KGHSH, CDR2 LQKENI.

The chain employs TRBV6-5 and TRBJ1-6; maybe TRBD1 (5 bases). Trimming took 5 bases from V and 4 from J, leaving 12 bases between them. Per the germline V gene, CDR1 is MNHEY and CDR2 is SVGAGI. This CDR3 region has 15 residues. The CDR3 loop is CASSPRGVYNSPLHF. CDR3 bases: TGTGCCAGCAGTCCTCGGGGGGTTTATAATTCACCCCTCCACTTT.